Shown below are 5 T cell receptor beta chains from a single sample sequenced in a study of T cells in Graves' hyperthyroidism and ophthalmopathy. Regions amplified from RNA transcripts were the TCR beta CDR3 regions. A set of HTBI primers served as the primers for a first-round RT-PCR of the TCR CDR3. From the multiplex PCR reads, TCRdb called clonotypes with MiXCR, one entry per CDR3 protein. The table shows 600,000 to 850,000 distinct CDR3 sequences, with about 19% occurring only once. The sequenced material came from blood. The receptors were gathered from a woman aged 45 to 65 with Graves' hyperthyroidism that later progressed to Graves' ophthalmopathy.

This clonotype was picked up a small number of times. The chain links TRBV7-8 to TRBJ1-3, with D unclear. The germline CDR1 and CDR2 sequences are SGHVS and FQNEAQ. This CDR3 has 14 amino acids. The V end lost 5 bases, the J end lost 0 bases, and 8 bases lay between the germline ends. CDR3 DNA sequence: TGTGCCAGCAGCATAAACCGCTCTGGAAACACCATATATTTT. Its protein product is CASSINRSGNTIYF.

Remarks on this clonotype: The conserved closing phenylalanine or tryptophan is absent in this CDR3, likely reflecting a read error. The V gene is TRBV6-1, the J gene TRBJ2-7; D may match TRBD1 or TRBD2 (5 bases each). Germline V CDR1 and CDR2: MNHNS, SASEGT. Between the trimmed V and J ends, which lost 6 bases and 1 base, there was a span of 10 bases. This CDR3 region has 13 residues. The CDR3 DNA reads TGTGCCAGCAGGTTGGGGGTTTCCTACGAGCAGTACCTC. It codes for CASRLGVSYEQYL.

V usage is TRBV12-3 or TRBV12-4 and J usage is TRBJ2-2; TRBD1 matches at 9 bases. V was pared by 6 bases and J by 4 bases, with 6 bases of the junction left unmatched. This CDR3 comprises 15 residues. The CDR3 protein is CASRKQGAGTGELFF. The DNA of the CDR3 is TGTGCCAGCAGGAAACAGGGGGCAGGCACCGGGGAGCTGTTTTTT.

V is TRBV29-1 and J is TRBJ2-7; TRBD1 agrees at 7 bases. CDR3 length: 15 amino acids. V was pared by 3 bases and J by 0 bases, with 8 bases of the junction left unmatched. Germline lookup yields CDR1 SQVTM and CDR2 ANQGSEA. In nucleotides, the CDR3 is TGCAGCGTTGATTTACGGGGACAGAGCTCCTACGAGCAGTACTTC. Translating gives CSVDLRGQSSYEQYF.

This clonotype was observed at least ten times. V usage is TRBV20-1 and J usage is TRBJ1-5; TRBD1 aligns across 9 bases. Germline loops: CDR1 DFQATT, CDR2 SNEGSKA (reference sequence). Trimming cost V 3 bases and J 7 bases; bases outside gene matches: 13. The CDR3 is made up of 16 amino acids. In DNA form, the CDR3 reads TGCAGTGCTAGGAGGGGGACAGGGTGGGAAGAACAGCCCCAGCATTTT. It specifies CSARRGTGWEEQPQHF.